A selection of T cell receptor beta chains follows, all from one sample in a study of blood T cell repertoires in COVID-19. This table comes from immunoSEQ multiplex PCR, and its TCRdb copy is limited to in-frame clones, with some not included. The sample has 80,000 to 95,000 clones; roughly 88% are singletons. Source material: peripheral blood. Every receptor here comes from a human donor in a cohort sampled during active COVID-19. CDR3s include the opening cysteine and the closing phenylalanine or tryptophan. The order of the fields is clone size, V gene, J gene, CDR3 protein. Size values are once, few and many counts, or a class for expanded clones, and some rows have none.

clone_size: .; v_call: TRBV5-1; j_call: TRBJ1-1; cdr3_aa: CASSPTGVITEAFF
clone_size: .; v_call: TRBV28; j_call: TRBJ2-7; cdr3_aa: CASSLLQGAYEQYF
clone_size: .; v_call: TRBV6-5; j_call: TRBJ1-4; cdr3_aa: CASRQGRANEKLFF
clone_size: few; v_call: TRBV7-9; j_call: TRBJ1-1; cdr3_aa: CASSLGRGTTEAFF
clone_size: once; v_call: TRBV5-1; j_call: TRBJ2-2; cdr3_aa: CASTPPGYANTGELFF
clone_size: few; v_call: TRBV19; j_call: TRBJ1-5; cdr3_aa: CASSYPGQISNQPQHF
clone_size: .; v_call: TRBV5-1; j_call: TRBJ2-5; cdr3_aa: CASSLMRGLQETQYF
clone_size: .; v_call: TRBV11-3; j_call: TRBJ2-5; cdr3_aa: CASSYGGGRGETQYF
clone_size: .; v_call: TRBV13; j_call: TRBJ1-2; cdr3_aa: CASSLGTGTFGYTF
clone_size: .; v_call: TRBV5-1; j_call: TRBJ2-3; cdr3_aa: CASSLVASSTDTQYF
clone_size: once; v_call: TRBV19; j_call: TRBJ1-1; cdr3_aa: CASSIVRRGLMNTEAFF
clone_size: .; v_call: TRBV9; j_call: TRBJ2-2; cdr3_aa: CASSASGSSRSGELFF
clone_size: .; v_call: TRBV28; j_call: TRBJ1-1; cdr3_aa: CASSLEGGMNTEAFF
clone_size: .; v_call: TRBV12-3/TRBV12-4; j_call: TRBJ2-1; cdr3_aa: CASSFQFEQFF
clone_size: .; v_call: TRBV4-3; j_call: TRBJ2-2; cdr3_aa: CASSQSQAGAGELFF
clone_size: .; v_call: TRBV5-1; j_call: TRBJ2-5; cdr3_aa: CASSLELAGSRETQYF
clone_size: .; v_call: TRBV5-5; j_call: TRBJ2-7; cdr3_aa: CASSSTPFSYEQYF
clone_size: .; v_call: TRBV4-2; j_call: TRBJ1-5; cdr3_aa: CASSQDRGQPQHF
clone_size: .; v_call: TRBV28; j_call: TRBJ1-4; cdr3_aa: CASSLTGGRYEKLFF
clone_size: .; v_call: TRBV3-1/TRBV3-2; j_call: TRBJ2-5; cdr3_aa: CASSPQRGPQETQYF
clone_size: .; v_call: TRBV10-3; j_call: TRBJ2-3; cdr3_aa: CAISESAGGKDTQYF
clone_size: .; v_call: TRBV24-1; j_call: TRBJ2-2; cdr3_aa: CATSDRTGPNTGELFF
clone_size: .; v_call: TRBV19; j_call: TRBJ2-7; cdr3_aa: CASTPQAGFPYEQYF
clone_size: few; v_call: TRBV5-1; j_call: TRBJ2-3; cdr3_aa: CASTPGGTRTDTQYF
clone_size: once; v_call: TRBV6-6; j_call: TRBJ1-4; cdr3_aa: CASTRTGDAEKLFF
clone_size: .; v_call: TRBV19; j_call: TRBJ2-1; cdr3_aa: CASSIWAEQFF
clone_size: .; v_call: TRBV7-2; j_call: TRBJ2-3; cdr3_aa: CASSPHGRGSADTQYF
clone_size: .; v_call: TRBV30; j_call: TRBJ2-3; cdr3_aa: CAWSELGTSGGGWNTQYF
clone_size: .; v_call: TRBV27; j_call: TRBJ1-2; cdr3_aa: CASSLRGTGKMYTYGYTF
clone_size: .; v_call: TRBV13; j_call: TRBJ2-7; cdr3_aa: CASSLSAYEQYF
clone_size: .; v_call: TRBV9; j_call: TRBJ2-1; cdr3_aa: CASSVMGQGNEQFF
clone_size: .; v_call: TRBV3-1/TRBV3-2; j_call: TRBJ1-2; cdr3_aa: CASSQNRAAPYGYTF
clone_size: .; v_call: TRBV28; j_call: TRBJ1-5; cdr3_aa: CASSRPGTGAFYSNQPQHF
clone_size: .; v_call: TRBV5-5; j_call: TRBJ1-4; cdr3_aa: CASSFGQGPNEKLFF
clone_size: few; v_call: TRBV7-9; j_call: TRBJ2-7; cdr3_aa: CASSPRPGREQYF
clone_size: .; v_call: TRBV30; j_call: TRBJ2-3; cdr3_aa: CAWRGETATRGTQYF
clone_size: .; v_call: TRBV4-1; j_call: TRBJ2-3; cdr3_aa: CASSQDPPLAATDTQYF
clone_size: .; v_call: TRBV6-5; j_call: TRBJ1-6; cdr3_aa: CASSYRTTNSPLHF
clone_size: .; v_call: TRBV30; j_call: TRBJ2-5; cdr3_aa: CAWARDQETQYF
clone_size: few; v_call: TRBV12-3/TRBV12-4; j_call: TRBJ2-7; cdr3_aa: CASSFQAPGEQYF
clone_size: .; v_call: TRBV2; j_call: TRBJ1-5; cdr3_aa: CASSATTGTQPQHF
clone_size: .; v_call: TRBV18; j_call: TRBJ1-1; cdr3_aa: CASSSADSHTEAFF